One sample yielded the 21 T cell receptor beta chains listed below, sequenced in a study of blood T cell repertoires in COVID-19 (dated by TCRdb to the early 2020s). The protocol used for the library was the immunoSEQ multiplex PCR assay. In its TCRdb copy, this immuneACCESS table keeps in-frame sequences only and misses some clones. Where compared with another copy, unresolved V genes explain less than half of these, and the others have no known cause. This sample gives roughly 350,000 clones in total; more than 75% of them show up just once. More than 5% of the sample is taken by the ten largest. The sequenced material came from peripheral blood. The receptors stem from a woman between 50 and 59 years old with COVID-19, enrolled during active disease.

The gene calls are TRBV19 and TRBJ2-3; no definite D call. Germline values: CDR1 LNHDA, CDR2 SQIVND (reference sequence). The CDR3 extends over 14 amino acids. Deletions cut 1 base from V and 5 bases from J, with 10 bases between. The CDR3 is CASSIGSSGDTQYF. The DNA of the CDR3 is TGTGCCAGTAGTATAGGTTCGTCCGGAGATACGCAGTATTTT.

The rearrangement links TRBV6-2 or TRBV6-3 to TRBJ2-3; no definite D call. The CDR3 loop spans 15 amino acids. The ends were cut back, 2 bases at V and 4 bases at J, with 13 bases in the middle. CDR1 and CDR2 from the germline V gene are MNHEY and SVGEGT. The CDR3 sequence is CASSYSAVTPDTQYF. The CDR3 DNA is TGTGCCAGCAGTTACAGCGCGGTAACCCCAGATACGCAGTATTTT.

The chain links TRBV5-8 to TRBJ2-7, with D perhaps matching TRBD1 (5 bases). V was pared by 2 bases and J by 5 bases, with 20 bases between. The CDR3 is 16 amino acids. Germline loops: CDR1 SGHTS, CDR2 YDEGEE. In DNA, the CDR3 is TGTGCCAGCAGCTTCTATGCCCCAGGGCCGTCAGACGAGCAGTACTTC. Translated, it gives CASSFYAPGPSDEQYF.

The V and J genes are TRBV3-1 (or the pseudogene TRBV3-2) and TRBJ2-5, with a tentative D call TRBD2 (5 bases). CDR1 and CDR2 from the germline V gene are LGHDT and YNNKEL (reference sequence). The V gene lost 4 bases and the J gene lost 3 bases, with 12 bases spanning the gap. The CDR3 is 14 amino acids. CDR3 coding DNA: TGTGCCAGCAGCCCAAGCGGAACCAAAGAGACCCAGTACTTC. It yields the protein CASSPSGTKETQYF.

The chain is built from TRBV9 and TRBJ2-5, with TRBD1 as a possible D gene (7 bases). V lost 4 bases and J lost 4, with 14 bases in between. This CDR3 is built from 14 residues. In germline, CDR1 is SGDLS, CDR2 YYNGEE. The CDR3 nucleotides read TGTGCCAGCAGCCCAGGGGGGTGGAGAGAGACCCAGTACTTC. Amino acids: CASSPGGWRETQYF. Filled out from reference TRBV9 and TRBJ2-5, the complete variable domain reads DSGVTQTPKHLITATGQRVTLRCSPRSGDLSVYWYQQSLDQGLQFLIQYYNGEERAKGNILERFSAQQFPDLHSELNLSSLELGDSALYFCASSPGGWRETQYFGPGTRLLVL.

This clone was counted once. V gene TRBV18 combines with J gene TRBJ1-1; tentative D call: TRBD1 (5 bases). With 6 bases removed from V and 0 bases from J, the gap between germline ends came to 17 bases. The CDR3 extends over 16 amino acids. Germline V CDR1 and CDR2: KGHSH, LQKENI. The CDR3 loop is CASSTKAQGMNTEAFF. The DNA of the CDR3 is TGTGCCAGCTCCACCAAGGCTCAGGGCATGAACACTGAAGCTTTCTTT.

The J gene is TRBJ2-1, the V gene TRBV7-6; 13 bases are shared with TRBD2. Germline V gives CDR1 SGHVS, CDR2 FNYEAQ. The V segment lost 4 bases and the J segment 5 bases; nucleotides outside the gene matches: 8. CDR3 length: 17 amino acids. The CDR3 DNA reads TGTGCCAGCAGCTCGTCAGGACTAGCGGGAGCGCACAATGAGCAGTTCTTC. Translation gives CASSSSGLAGAHNEQFF. Looking up the rest from reference TRBV7-6 and TRBJ2-1 gives the full variable domain: GAGVSQSPRYKVTKRGQDVALRCDPISGHVSLYWYRQALGQGPEFLTYFNYEAQQDKSGLPNDRFSAERPEGSISTLTIQRTEQRDSAMYRCASSSSGLAGAHNEQFFGPGTRLTVL.

Here the CDR3 DNA reads TGTGCCAGCCAGACGGGCCAGGGGGCGGACACTGAAGCTTTCTTT. Amino acids: CASQTGQGADTEAFF. The chain combines TRBV2 with TRBJ1-1, with 8 positions matching TRBD1. The CDR3 extends over 15 amino acids. The V segment lost 8 bases and the J segment 3 bases; nucleotides outside the gene matches: 11. Germline loops: CDR1 SNHLY, CDR2 FYNNEI.

The rearrangement joins TRBV14 to TRBJ2-7; 7 bases line up with TRBD1. The CDR3 loop spans 14 amino acids. J was trimmed by 2 bases and V by 1 base; bases with no gene match: 2. Germline values: CDR1 SGHDN, CDR2 FVKESK. CDR3 sequence (DNA): TGTGCCAGCAGCCAAGTGACAGGGACCTACGAGCAGTACTTC. Its protein product is CASSQVTGTYEQYF.

The rearrangement uses TRBV5-1 and TRBJ2-1; 9 nucleotides agree with TRBD1. Germline V gene lookup returns CDR1 SGHRS and CDR2 YFSETQ. The CDR3 is 15 residues long. Unmatched junction bases numbered 4, after V lost 0 bases and J lost 6 bases. For the CDR3, the DNA is TGCGCCAGCAGCTTGGTCCAGACAGGGGGCAATGAGCAGTTCTTC. Translation gives CASSLVQTGGNEQFF.

The rearrangement links TRBV6-6 to TRBJ1-5; D is ambiguous. The V gene's germline CDR1 is MNHNY and CDR2 SVGAGI (reference sequence). This CDR3 is built from 16 residues. V gave up 0 bases and J gave up 3 bases, with 12 bases separating them. The CDR3 sequence: CASSYSNGLDNQPQHF. The DNA of the CDR3 is TGTGCCAGCAGTTACTCGAACGGACTGGACAATCAGCCCCAGCATTTT.

J is TRBJ2-6 and V is TRBV5-6, with TRBD1 identical over 7 bases. J was trimmed by 0 bases and V by 2 bases; bases with no gene match: 8. CDR1 is SGHDT and CDR2 is YYEEEE in the germline V gene. CDR3 length equals 18 residues. CDR3 amino acids: CASSFMTGSYSGANVLTF. The CDR3 nucleotides are TGTGCCAGCAGCTTTATGACAGGGAGCTACTCTGGGGCCAACGTCCTGACTTTC.

V is TRBV5-1 and J is TRBJ2-1; 9 nucleotides align to TRBD1. V lost 0 bases, J lost 5 bases, and 6 bases stayed unmatched. Germline V lookup: CDR1 SGHRS, CDR2 YFSETQ. This CDR3 is built from 16 residues. The CDR3 spells CASSLVGTGMNNEQFF. The CDR3 nucleotides read TGCGCCAGCAGCTTGGTTGGGACAGGGATGAACAATGAGCAGTTCTTC.

The chain combines TRBV11-1 with TRBJ2-3; D not resolved. CDR3 length equals 15 residues. V lost 5 bases and J 3 bases, leaving 15 bases between the germline ends. CDR1 and CDR2 (germline): SGHAT, FQDESV (reference sequence). The CDR3, as DNA: TGTGCCAGCAGCCCCCGCCTAGGCGTAACAGATACGCAGTATTTT. This sequence encodes CASSPRLGVTDTQYF. Filled out from reference TRBV11-1 and TRBJ2-3, the complete variable domain reads EAEVAQSPRYKITEKSQAVAFWCDPISGHATLYWYRQILGQGPELLVQFQDESVVDDSQLPKDRFSAERLKGVDSTLKIQPAELGDSAMYLCASSPRLGVTDTQYFGPGTRLTVL.

The V gene is TRBV28, the J gene TRBJ2-7; tentatively, D is TRBD1 (6 bases). Germline lookup yields CDR1 MDHEN and CDR2 SYDVKM. Trimming stripped 1 base from V and 4 bases from J, with 23 bases between. CDR3 size: 18 residues. CDR3 residues: CASSLFGVVGQGSYEQYF. DNA for the CDR3: TGTGCCAGCAGTTTATTCGGGGTAGTTGGGCAGGGGTCTTACGAGCAGTACTTC.

This clone has only one observation. This chain connects TRBV12-3 or TRBV12-4 to TRBJ2-1; D not certain. V was clipped by 5 bases and J by 4 bases, with 9 bases between them. CDR3 length: 13 amino acids. The CDR3 spells CASSQPTYNEQFF. The CDR3 DNA sequence: TGTGCCAGCAGTCAACCAACATACAATGAGCAGTTCTTC.

V is TRBV24-1 and J is TRBJ1-2; D is ambiguous. There are 16 residues in the CDR3. Germline CDR1 and CDR2: KGHDR and SFDVKD. Trimming pared 3 bases from V and 2 bases from J, leaving 15 bases between. The CDR3 DNA is TGTGCCACCAGTGATGTTGCCGGTACCACCAACTATGGCTACACCTTC. It translates to CATSDVAGTTNYGYTF.

The V and J genes are TRBV24-1 and TRBJ2-7; 13 bases are a match to TRBD2. There are 17 residues in the CDR3. J lost 6 bases, V lost 3 bases, and 10 bases had no gene match. Germline lookup yields CDR1 KGHDR and CDR2 SFDVKD. The CDR3 DNA is TGTGCCACCAGTGATCCCGGGACTAGCGGGATCTTGAGCGAGCAGTACTTC. Its translation: CATSDPGTSGILSEQYF.

This clone has more than one count but fewer than ten. Here the CDR3 reads CASSLVGSDEQYF. In DNA, the CDR3 is TGTGCCAGCAGCTTAGTCGGGAGCGACGAGCAGTACTTC. The chain links TRBV7-9 to TRBJ2-7, with D possibly matching TRBD2 (6 bases). V was cut by 1 base and J by 5 bases, with 9 bases left in between. This CDR3 spans 13 amino acids. The germline gives CDR1 SEHNR, CDR2 FQNEAQ (reference sequence).

The chain recombines TRBV5-1 with TRBJ2-4, with 7 bases lining up with TRBD1. The CDR3 consists of 13 residues. CDR1 is SGHRS, CDR2 YFSETQ, per germline. V was clipped by 6 bases and J by 7 bases; unmatched bases: 7. The CDR3 region has the DNA TGCGCCAGCACCCCGGGACAGATGAACATTCAGTACTTC. Amino acids: CASTPGQMNIQYF.

Details on this clone: The same CDR3 can be traced to other DNA sequences in this sample. The V and J genes are TRBV30 and TRBJ2-2; 9 nucleotides match TRBD2. CDR1 is GTSNPN, CDR2 SVGIG, per germline (reference sequence). V lost 3 bases to trimming and J lost 2 bases; unmatched junction nucleotides: 1. The CDR3 length is 14 residues. CDR3 DNA: TGTGCCTGGAGGACTAGCGGAAACACCGGGGAGCTGTTTTTT. Translated, it gives CAWRTSGNTGELFF.